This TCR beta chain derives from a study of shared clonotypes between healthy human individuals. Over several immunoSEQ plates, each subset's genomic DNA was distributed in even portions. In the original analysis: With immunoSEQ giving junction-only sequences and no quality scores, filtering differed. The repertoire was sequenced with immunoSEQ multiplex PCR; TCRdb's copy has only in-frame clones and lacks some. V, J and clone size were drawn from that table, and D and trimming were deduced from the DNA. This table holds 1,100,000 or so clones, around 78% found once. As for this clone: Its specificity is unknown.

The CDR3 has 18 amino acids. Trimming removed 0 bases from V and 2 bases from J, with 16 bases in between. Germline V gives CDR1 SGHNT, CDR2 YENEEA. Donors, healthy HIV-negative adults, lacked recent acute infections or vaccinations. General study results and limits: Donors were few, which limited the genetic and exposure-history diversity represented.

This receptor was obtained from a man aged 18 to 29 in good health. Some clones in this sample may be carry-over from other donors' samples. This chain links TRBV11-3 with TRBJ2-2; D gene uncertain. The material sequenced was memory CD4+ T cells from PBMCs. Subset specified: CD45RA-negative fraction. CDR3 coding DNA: TGTGCCAGCAGCTTAGACACGTTAGGTGACCCTAACACCGGGGAGCTGTTTTTT. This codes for CASSLDTLGDPNTGELFF.